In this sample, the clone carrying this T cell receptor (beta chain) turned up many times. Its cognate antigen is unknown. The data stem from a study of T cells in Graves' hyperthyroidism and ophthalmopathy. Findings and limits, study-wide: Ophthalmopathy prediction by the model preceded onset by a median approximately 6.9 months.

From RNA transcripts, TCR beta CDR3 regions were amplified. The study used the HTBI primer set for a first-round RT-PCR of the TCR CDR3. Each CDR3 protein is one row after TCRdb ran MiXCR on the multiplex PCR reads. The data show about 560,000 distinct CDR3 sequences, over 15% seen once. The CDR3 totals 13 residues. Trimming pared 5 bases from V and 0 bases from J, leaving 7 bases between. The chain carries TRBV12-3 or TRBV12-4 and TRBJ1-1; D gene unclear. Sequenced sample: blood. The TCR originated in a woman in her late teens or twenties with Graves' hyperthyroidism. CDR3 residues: CASSPRMNTEAFF. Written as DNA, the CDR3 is TGTGCCAGCAGTCCACGAATGAACACTGAAGCTTTCTTT.